One T cell receptor (beta chain) is described in this entry. What it binds is unknown. Regarding donors, all were healthy bone marrow donors. Though probably carrying unrecorded immune exposures, donors were nominally healthy at sampling. Germline loops: CDR1 MNHNY, CDR2 SVGAGI (reference sequence). There are 15 residues in the CDR3. Trimming removed 6 bases at V and 3 bases at J, with 15 bases between. This PCR relied on a set of 60 Vbeta primers and 13 Jbeta primers. Sequencing used immunoSEQ multiplex PCR; TCRdb keeps in-frame clones, though not all of them. There are around 250,000 clones in the sample; about 80% occur only once, and under 8% lies in the top ten. This specimen comes from a study of cytomegalovirus exposure and HLA in healthy donors. Overall study: Earlier sequencing of 200 million or so T cells yielded around 120 million unique TCR beta sequences.

Study conclusions and caveats: Most CMV-associated TCR beta chains appeared HLA-restricted in a later analysis.

This chain joins TRBV6-6 and TRBJ1-5; D remains unclear. The source material was PBMCs. The receptor was derived from a woman in her sixties or seventies in good health and CMV-seropositive. In DNA form, the CDR3 reads TGTGCCAGCAGCCGCGGGGATACCGTCAATCAGCCCCAGCATTTT. It yields the protein CASSRGDTVNQPQHF.